The 21 T cell receptor beta chains below were found in one sample sequenced in a study of T cells in Graves' hyperthyroidism and ophthalmopathy. It was RNA transcripts that yielded the amplified TCR beta CDR3 regions. The primer set for the first-round RT-PCR of the TCR CDR3 was HTBI. TCRdb re-analysed the multiplex PCR reads in MiXCR, keeping a single row per CDR3 protein. The sample contains 600,000 to 800,000 distinct CDR3 sequences, 30% to 40% of which appear only once. Sequenced: blood. The origin of the receptors is a woman in her thirties or forties with Graves' hyperthyroidism.

The table lists this clonotype with many counts. The CDR3: CASSHGSGASSPLHF. The CDR3, as DNA: TGTGCCAGCAGCCACGGATCAGGGGCATCTTCACCCCTCCACTTT. The chain is built from TRBV9 and TRBJ1-6; D is possibly TRBD1 (6 bases). CDR1 is SGDLS and CDR2 is YYNGEE in the germline V gene. The CDR3 totals 15 residues. V gave up 4 bases and J gave up 9 bases, with 17 bases separating them.

Note on this clonotype: This could be a read error, since a much larger clone is one nucleotide away. Because it lacks the conserved phenylalanine or tryptophan at the end, this CDR3 is likely a read error. V gene TRBV9 combines with J gene TRBJ1-5; 7 nucleotides line up with TRBD1. The CDR3 totals 13 residues. Germline V gene data show CDR1 as SGDLS and CDR2 as YYNGEE. V lost 2 bases, J lost 5 bases, and 1 base stayed unmatched. In nucleotides, the CDR3 is TGTGCCAGCAGCGTCGGGACAGATCAGCCCCAGCATCTT. Translating it yields CASSVGTDQPQHL.

The chain links TRBV4-3 to TRBJ1-2, with D unresolved. V was clipped by 11 bases and J by 7 bases, with 11 bases between them. The V gene's germline CDR1 is LGHNA and CDR2 YSLEER. The CDR3 extends over 10 amino acids. The CDR3 DNA is TGCGCCCGCGCGTCACTTGGCTACACCTTC. Its translation: CARASLGYTF.

This clonotype was observed many times. The V gene is TRBV4-3, the J gene TRBJ2-7; 7 nucleotides align to TRBD2. The junction had 10 bases not matched to a gene; V was cut back by 4 bases and J by 1 base. The CDR3 is 16 amino acids. From germline, CDR1 is LGHNA and CDR2 YSLEER. CDR3 region: CASSLGREVASYEQYF. CDR3 coding DNA: TGCGCCAGCAGCCTCGGTCGGGAGGTTGCGTCCTACGAGCAGTACTTC.

This clonotype was seen only a few times. At one end the junction does not follow the germline gene, possibly because of a read error. The chain employs TRBV6-5 and TRBJ1-3; a possible D gene is TRBD1 (5 bases). In germline, CDR1 is MNHEY, CDR2 SVGAGI. The CDR3 contains 18 residues. CDR3 residues: CAISYPERRQSSGNTIYF. The CDR3 DNA is TGTGCCATCAGTTACCCCGAACGGAGACAGTCCTCTGGAAACACCATATATTTT.

This clonotype occurred a few times. The V and J genes are TRBV19 and TRBJ1-1; D not certain. The CDR3 totals 12 residues. V lost 8 bases, J lost 6 bases, and 13 bases lay in between. Germline CDR1 and CDR2: LNHDA and SQIVND (reference sequence). CDR3 residues: CASCFHNSEAFF. CDR3 nucleotides: TGTGCCAGTTGTTTTCATAACTCTGAAGCTTTCTTT.

The CDR3 DNA is TGTGCCAGCAGCCCCTGGGACAGCCGCGGCTACACCTTC. It is translated as CASSPWDSRGYTF. J is TRBJ1-2 and V is TRBV5-8; TRBD1 matches at 7 bases. This CDR3 region has 13 residues. The V gene end was trimmed by 4 bases and the J gene end by 8 bases; junction bases not matched to a gene: 8. The V gene's germline CDR1 is SGHTS and CDR2 YDEGEE. The whole variable domain, remainder taken from reference TRBV5-8 and TRBJ1-2, is EAGVTQSPTHLIKTRGQQATLRCSPISGHTSVYWYQQALGLGLQFLLWYDEGEERNRGNFPPRFSGRQFPNYSSELNVNALELEDSALYLCASSPWDSRGYTFGSGTRLTVV.

The V call is TRBV2, the J call TRBJ2-3; TRBD2 matches 10 bases. Trimming cost V 5 bases and J 1 base; bases outside gene matches: 3. The CDR3 length is 15 residues. Germline CDR1 and CDR2: SNHLY and FYNNEI. The CDR3 DNA is TGTGCCAGCAGTTCCCTAGCGGGGGGCACAGATACGCAGTATTTT. It encodes CASSSLAGGTDTQYF.

The V gene is TRBV11-1, the J gene TRBJ2-1, with D perhaps TRBD2 (6 bases). CDR1 is SGHAT and CDR2 is FQDESV in the germline V gene (reference sequence). The CDR3 has 13 residues. V lost 5 bases, J lost 4 bases, and 9 bases lay in between. CDR3 residues: CASSQEGYNEQFF. CDR3 bases: TGTGCCAGCAGCCAGGAGGGTTACAATGAGCAGTTCTTC.

The chain combines TRBV2 with TRBJ2-5, with D possibly matching TRBD1 (6 bases). Between the trimmed V and J ends, which lost 5 bases and 1 base, there was a span of 11 bases. The germline CDR1 and CDR2 sequences are SNHLY and FYNNEI. The CDR3 has 14 amino acids. The CDR3 reads CASSLWGRQETQYF. DNA of the CDR3: TGTGCCAGCAGTTTATGGGGGCGCCAAGAGACCCAGTACTTC.

As regards this clonotype: At one boundary the junction diverges from the germline segment, which might be a read error. The rearrangement links TRBV7-9 to TRBJ1-2; possible D gene TRBD1, 6 bases. Germline CDR1 reads SEHNR; CDR2 reads FQNEAQ (reference sequence). This CDR3 has 15 amino acids. The CDR3 protein is CASSPRGPSNYGHTF. For the CDR3, the DNA is TGTGCCAGCAGCCCCCGGGGGCCCTCTAACTATGGCCACACCTTC.

This clonotype has more than one count but fewer than ten. This chain links TRBV5-5 with TRBJ2-7; no clear D gene. The CDR3 runs 14 residues. Germline CDR1 and CDR2: SGHKS and YYEKEE (reference sequence). Trimming took off 5 bases at V and 7 bases at J, with 19 bases between the two ends. This CDR3 is CASRALERRGEQYF. The CDR3 DNA follows: TGTGCCAGCAGGGCGCTGGAGAGACGAGGAGAGCAGTACTTC.

This clonotype was observed a handful of times. V usage is TRBV6-5 and J usage is TRBJ1-1; D may be TRBD1 (5 bases). Deletions cut 10 bases from V and 5 bases from J, with 23 bases between. The V gene's germline CDR1 is MNHEY and CDR2 SVGAGI. CDR3 length: 15 residues. The CDR3 loop is CATNFLGQGRTEAFF. The CDR3 DNA reads TGTGCCACTAACTTCCTGGGGCAGGGAAGAACTGAAGCTTTCTTT.

This clonotype has at least ten counts. The chain couples TRBV10-3 to TRBJ1-1; D possibly corresponds to TRBD1 (6 bases). The CDR3 loop spans 14 amino acids. Germline V gene lookup returns CDR1 ENHRY and CDR2 SYGVKD. Deletions cut 4 bases from V and 6 bases from J, with 15 bases between. The chain's CDR3 is CAISVEAGESEAFF. The CDR3 coding sequence is TGTGCCATCAGTGTAGAGGCAGGGGAGTCTGAAGCTTTCTTT.

This clonotype was recorded many times. This sequence joins TRBV20-1 and TRBJ1-1; the D is unclear. V lost 0 bases and J 5 bases, leaving 13 bases between the germline ends. Germline CDR1 DFQATT, CDR2 SNEGSKA (reference sequence). The CDR3 length is 14 residues. The CDR3 DNA reads TGCAGTGCTAGAGATAGCGAGGGAAGGACTGAAGCTTTCTTT. Translated, it gives CSARDSEGRTEAFF.

This clonotype was observed a handful of times. The chain joins TRBV29-1 to TRBJ1-2; D possibly corresponds to TRBD1 (6 bases). Trimming pared 8 bases from V and 2 bases from J, leaving 9 bases between. The germline CDR1 and CDR2 sequences are SQVTM and ANQGSEA. This CDR3 spans 11 amino acids. The CDR3 sequence is CSLGQNYGYTF. The CDR3 DNA follows: TGCAGCCTAGGACAGAACTATGGCTACACCTTC.

The gene calls are TRBV11-1 and TRBJ1-6; 10 bases are shared with TRBD1. Germline lookup yields CDR1 SGHAT and CDR2 FQDESV (reference sequence). This CDR3 has 14 amino acids. The ends lost 9 bases at V and 7 bases at J; junction bases unmatched: 6. The CDR3 DNA is TGTGCCAGGAGAAGGACAGGGGGAAATTCACCCCTCCACTTT. As protein: CARRRTGGNSPLHF.

In its sample, this clonotype was seen many times. This chain links TRBV9 with TRBJ1-4, with 9 bases fitting TRBD1. Germline CDR1 reads SGDLS; CDR2 reads YYNGEE. The CDR3 is 15 residues long. V gave up 3 bases and J gave up 8 bases; unmatched junction bases: 8. The CDR3 is CASSATGTGLEKLFF. CDR3 coding DNA: TGTGCCAGCAGCGCTACCGGGACAGGGCTCGAAAAACTGTTTTTT. The full variable domain, its missing parts supplied by reference TRBV9 and TRBJ1-4, is DSGVTQTPKHLITATGQRVTLRCSPRSGDLSVYWYQQSLDQGLQFLIQYYNGEERAKGNILERFSAQQFPDLHSELNLSSLELGDSALYFCASSATGTGLEKLFFGSGTQLSVL.

CDR3: CASSYSRTGRNTEAFF. The CDR3, as DNA: TGCGCCAGCAGTTACTCGAGGACAGGGAGGAACACTGAAGCTTTCTTT. The rearrangement joins TRBV5-1 to TRBJ1-1; 8 positions agree with TRBD1. This CDR3 is built from 16 residues. Germline lookup yields CDR1 SGHRS and CDR2 YFSETQ. Trimming cost V 5 bases and J 1 base; bases outside gene matches: 10. The entire variable domain, with the rest obtained from reference TRBV5-1 and TRBJ1-1, is as follows: KAGVTQTPRYLIKTRGQQVTLSCSPISGHRSVSWYQQTPGQGLQFLFEYFSETQRNKGNFPGRFSGRQFSNSRSEMNVSTLELGDSALYLCASSYSRTGRNTEAFFGQGTRLTVV.

In this sample, this clonotype turned up a few times. The CDR3 reads CASSLEHRAKNTIYF. The CDR3 DNA is TGTGCCAGCAGCCTAGAACACCGGGCGAAAAACACCATATATTTT. This chain uses TRBV7-2 with TRBJ1-3, with no clear D. The CDR3 loop spans 15 amino acids. Between the trimmed V and J ends, which lost 5 bases and 6 bases, there was a span of 17 bases. Germline V gene sequence: CDR1 SGHTA, CDR2 FQGNSA.

The chain joins TRBV5-1 to TRBJ2-7; D assignment may be TRBD1 or TRBD2 (5 bases each). Germline V gene lookup returns CDR1 SGHRS and CDR2 YFSETQ. The CDR3 has 16 amino acids. The germline V and J ends were trimmed by 5 bases and 1 base, with 19 bases remaining between them. Here the CDR3 reads CASSSAGQQGSYEQYF. Here the CDR3 DNA reads TGCGCCAGCAGTTCTGCGGGCCAGCAGGGATCCTACGAGCAGTACTTC. The whole variable domain, remainder taken from reference TRBV5-1 and TRBJ2-7, is KAGVTQTPRYLIKTRGQQVTLSCSPISGHRSVSWYQQTPGQGLQFLFEYFSETQRNKGNFPGRFSGRQFSNSRSEMNVSTLELGDSALYLCASSSAGQQGSYEQYFGPGTRLTVT.